Only a few counts were recorded for the clone carrying this T cell receptor beta chain. Germline V gene data show CDR1 as SEHNR and CDR2 as FQNEAQ (reference sequence). With 4 bases clipped from V and 1 base from J, the junction kept 3 bases outside the gene matches. There are 14 residues in the CDR3. The PCR ran on 60 Vbeta and 13 Jbeta primers. Clones were sequenced by immunoSEQ multiplex PCR, and TCRdb holds only the in-frame ones, with some missing. The sample holds fewer than 200,000 clones, around 81% seen once. These data come from a study of cytomegalovirus exposure and HLA in healthy donors. The origin of this receptor is a woman in her twenties or thirties in good health and CMV-seronegative. The chain is built from TRBV7-9 and TRBJ2-7, with 8 bases lining up with TRBD1. The sample was PBMCs. CDR3 nucleotide sequence: TGTGCCAGCAGCTGGGGGACAGGTTCCTACGAGCAGTACTTC. As protein: CASSWGTGSYEQYF.